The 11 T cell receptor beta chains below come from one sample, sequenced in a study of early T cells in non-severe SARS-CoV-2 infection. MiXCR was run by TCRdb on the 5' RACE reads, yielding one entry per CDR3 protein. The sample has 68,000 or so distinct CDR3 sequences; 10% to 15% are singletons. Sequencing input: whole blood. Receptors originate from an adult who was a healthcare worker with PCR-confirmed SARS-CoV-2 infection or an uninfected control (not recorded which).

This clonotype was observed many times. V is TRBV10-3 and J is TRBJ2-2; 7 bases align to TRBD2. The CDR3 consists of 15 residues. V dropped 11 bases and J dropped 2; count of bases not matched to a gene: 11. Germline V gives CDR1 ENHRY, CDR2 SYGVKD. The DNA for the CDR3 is TGTGCCTCCCATGGGACGGGGGGAAACACCGGGGAGCTGTTTTTT. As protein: CASHGTGGNTGELFF.

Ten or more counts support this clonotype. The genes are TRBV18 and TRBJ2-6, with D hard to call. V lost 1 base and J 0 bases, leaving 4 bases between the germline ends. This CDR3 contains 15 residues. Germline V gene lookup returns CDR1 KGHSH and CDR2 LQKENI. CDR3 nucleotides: TGTGCCAGCTCACCACTCAGCTCTGGGGCCAACGTCCTGACTTTC. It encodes CASSPLSSGANVLTF.

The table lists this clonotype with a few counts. DNA for the CDR3: TGTGCCAGCAGTTCTCTCCCCGGACTAGCGGGGAGACTTTACTACGAGCAGTACTTC. This encodes CASSSLPGLAGRLYYEQYF. The chain recombines TRBV6-5 with TRBJ2-7; 12 bases are shared with TRBD2. CDR1 is MNHEY and CDR2 is SVGAGI in the germline V gene. V lost 4 bases and J lost 3; bases outside the gene matches: 16. The CDR3 runs 19 residues.

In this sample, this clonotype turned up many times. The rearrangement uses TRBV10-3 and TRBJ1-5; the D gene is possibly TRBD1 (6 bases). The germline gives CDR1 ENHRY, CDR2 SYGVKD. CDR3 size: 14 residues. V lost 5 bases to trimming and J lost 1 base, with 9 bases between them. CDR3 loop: CAISNTGSNQPQHF. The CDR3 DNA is TGTGCCATCAGTAACACAGGGAGCAATCAGCCCCAGCATTTT.

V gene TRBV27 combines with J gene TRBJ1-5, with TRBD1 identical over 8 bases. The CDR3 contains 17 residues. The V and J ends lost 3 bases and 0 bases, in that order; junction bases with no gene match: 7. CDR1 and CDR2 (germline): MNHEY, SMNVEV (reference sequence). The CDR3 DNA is TGTGCCAGCAGTTTCTCAGGGGGCCCCCTTAGCAATCAGCCCCAGCATTTT. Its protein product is CASSFSGGPLSNQPQHF.

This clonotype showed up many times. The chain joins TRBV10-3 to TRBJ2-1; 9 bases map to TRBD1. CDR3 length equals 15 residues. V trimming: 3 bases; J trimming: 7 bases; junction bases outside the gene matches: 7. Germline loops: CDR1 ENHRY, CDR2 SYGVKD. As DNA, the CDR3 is TGTGCCATCAGTGAACCGGGACAGGGTATGAATGAGCAGTTCTTC. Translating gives CAISEPGQGMNEQFF.

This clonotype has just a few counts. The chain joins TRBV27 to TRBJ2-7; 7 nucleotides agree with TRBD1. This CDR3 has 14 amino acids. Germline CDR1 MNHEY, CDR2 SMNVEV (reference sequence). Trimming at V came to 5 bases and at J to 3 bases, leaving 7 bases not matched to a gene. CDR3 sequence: CASSLSGTDYEQYF. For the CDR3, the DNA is TGTGCCAGCAGTCTTTCCGGGACAGACTACGAGCAGTACTTC.

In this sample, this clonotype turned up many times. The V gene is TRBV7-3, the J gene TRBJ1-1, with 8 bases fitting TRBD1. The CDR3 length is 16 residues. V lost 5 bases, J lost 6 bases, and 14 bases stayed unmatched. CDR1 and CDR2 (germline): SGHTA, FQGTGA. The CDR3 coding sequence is TGTGCCAGCAGCCACGGACCCACAGGGGGAAGAGCTGAAGCTTTCTTT. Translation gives CASSHGPTGGRAEAFF.

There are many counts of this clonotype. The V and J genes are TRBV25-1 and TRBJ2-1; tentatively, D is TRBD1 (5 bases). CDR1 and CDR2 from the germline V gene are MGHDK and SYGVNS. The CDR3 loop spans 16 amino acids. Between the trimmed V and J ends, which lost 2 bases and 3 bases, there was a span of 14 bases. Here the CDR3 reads CASSETGSPVYNEQFF. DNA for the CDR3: TGTGCCAGCAGTGAAACAGGATCTCCCGTCTACAATGAGCAGTTCTTC. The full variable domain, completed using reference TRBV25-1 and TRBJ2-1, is EADIYQTPRYLVIGTGKKITLECSQTMGHDKMYWYQQDPGMELHLIHYSYGVNSTEKGDLSSESTVSRIRTEHFPLTLESARPSHTSQYLCASSETGSPVYNEQFFGPGTRLTVL.

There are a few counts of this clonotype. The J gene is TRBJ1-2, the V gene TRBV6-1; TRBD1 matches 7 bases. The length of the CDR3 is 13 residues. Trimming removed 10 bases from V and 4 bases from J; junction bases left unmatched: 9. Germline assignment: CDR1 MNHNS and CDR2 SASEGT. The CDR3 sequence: CATEPGQIYGYTF. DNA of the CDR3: TGTGCCACCGAACCGGGACAGATCTATGGCTACACCTTC.

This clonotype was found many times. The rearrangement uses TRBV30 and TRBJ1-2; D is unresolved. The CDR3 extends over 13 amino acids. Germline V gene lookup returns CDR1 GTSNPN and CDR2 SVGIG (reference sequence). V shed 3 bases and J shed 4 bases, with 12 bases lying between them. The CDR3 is CAWSTKGSYGYTF. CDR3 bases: TGTGCCTGGAGCACTAAGGGCTCCTATGGCTACACCTTC.